The entry that follows covers one T cell receptor (beta chain) sequence. Its antigen is not identified. An even split of each subset's genomic DNA across several immunoSEQ plates was performed. Method: immunoSEQ multiplex PCR; TCRdb's copy keeps in-frame clones and lacks some. The sample has approximately 720,000 clones; 92% are singletons. This sample is part of a study of shared clonotypes between healthy human individuals. The study, taken as a whole, reports: Shared clonotypes: about 5% naive CD4, around 3.5% naive CD8, 2.3% memory CD4, roughly 0.4% memory CD8. Shared clonotypes across all four donors exceeded non-shared ones in generation probability.

In the naive CD8 group, cells lacked CD45RO and were positively selected for CCR7, so terminally differentiated effector memory CD45RA+ cells were left out. Germline V gene lookup returns CDR1 PRHDT and CDR2 FYEKMQ (reference sequence). The CDR3 has 16 residues. V lost 4 bases to trimming and J lost 2 bases; unmatched junction nucleotides: 3. The source of this sequence is a man aged 25 to 40 in good health. V usage is TRBV13 and J usage is TRBJ2-2, with 11 bases aligning to TRBD1. Sequenced input: naive CD8+ T cells sorted from blood. The CDR3: CASSWGTGGNTGELFF. The CDR3 region has the DNA TGTGCCAGCAGCTGGGGGACAGGGGGTAACACCGGGGAGCTGTTTTTT.